The rows below give T cell receptor beta chains drawn from one sample of a study of T cells in Graves' hyperthyroidism and ophthalmopathy. MiXCR was run by TCRdb on the multiplex PCR reads, yielding one entry per CDR3 protein. The data contain under 450,000 distinct CDR3 sequences, around 14% of them singletons. The specimen was blood. These receptors were collected from a woman aged 18-35 years with Graves' hyperthyroidism. The CDR3 runs from the conserved cysteine through the conserved F or W. A D gene is named only where the DNA matches it firmly. Some rows have no size entry. The others give once, few or many, or a class for an expanded clone.

TRBV9	TRBJ1-2	many	TRBD1	CASSVGDSYGYTF	TGTGCCAGCAGCGTAGGGGACAGCTATGGCTACACCTTC
TRBV7-8	TRBJ2-1	many	TRBD2	CASSSWGLAGQNNEQFF	TGTGCCAGCAGCTCCTGGGGACTAGCGGGCCAAAACAATGAGCAGTTCTTC
TRBV7-9	TRBJ2-1	many	NA	CASSLGRGQNEQFF	TGTGCCAGCAGCTTGGGGAGGGGGCAGAATGAGCAGTTCTTC
TRBV6-1	TRBJ2-7	many	TRBD1	CASGSRQGIDEQYF	TGTGCCAGCGGCTCCAGACAGGGGATCGACGAGCAGTACTTC
TRBV13	TRBJ1-2	few	NA	CASSLGTYGYTF	TGTGCCAGCAGCTTAGGGACGTATGGCTACACCTTC
TRBV20-1	TRBJ1-1	many	NA	CSAWGGGMNTEAFF	TGCAGTGCTTGGGGAGGAGGGATGAACACTGAAGCTTTCTTT
TRBV7-2	TRBJ1-4	NA	NA	CASRAAEATNEKLFF	TGTGCCAGCAGGGCCGCGGAGGCAACTAATGAGAAACTGTTTTTT
TRBV5-1	TRBJ2-3	many	NA	CASRAGTSTDTQYF	TGCGCCAGCAGGGCGGGGACTAGCACAGATACGCAGTATTTT
TRBV20-1	TRBJ2-3	many	TRBD2	CSAPQPSAGSTDTQYF	TGCAGTGCCCCCCAGCCCTCAGCGGGGAGCACAGATACGCAGTATTTT
TRBV6-5	TRBJ2-1	many	NA	CASSYKRAAYNEQFF	TGTGCCAGCAGTTACAAGCGGGCGGCCTACAATGAGCAGTTCTTC
TRBV12-5	TRBJ2-1	NA	NA	CASGLVQRPSSYNEQFF	TGTGCTAGTGGTTTGGTACAAAGACCCAGCTCCTACAATGAGCAGTTCTTC
TRBV27	TRBJ1-5	NA	TRBD1	CASSPWATGVGQPQHF	TGTGCCAGCAGTCCCTGGGCTACAGGGGTGGGCCAGCCCCAGCATTTT
TRBV12-3/TRBV12-4	TRBJ2-5	many	NA	CASSLTPGEETQYF	TGTGCCAGCAGTTTAACCCCGGGAGAAGAGACCCAGTACTTC
TRBV30	TRBJ1-2	few	NA	CAWSFVQDYGYTF	TGTGCCTGGAGCTTTGTCCAGGACTATGGCTACACCTTC
TRBV20-1	TRBJ1-6	many	NA	CSAREDTRSYNSPLHF	TGCAGTGCTAGAGAGGACACCCGCTCCTATAATTCACCCCTCCACTTT
TRBV6-1	TRBJ2-7	many	TRBD2	CASRSGGGGSYEQYF	TGTGCCAGCAGGTCCGGGGGCGGGGGGTCCTACGAGCAGTACTTC
TRBV5-1	TRBJ2-3	many	TRBD2	CASSALTSGGATDTQYF	TGCGCCAGCAGCGCGCTAACTAGCGGGGGGGCCACAGATACGCAGTATTTT
TRBV9	TRBJ1-3	many	NA	CASSGRVGWGNTIYF	TGTGCCAGCAGCGGCCGGGTAGGATGGGGAAACACCATATATTTT
TRBV20-1	TRBJ1-5	NA	TRBD1	CSAPGTGNQPQHF	TGCAGTGCACCCGGGACAGGGAATCAGCCCCAGCATTTT
TRBV19	TRBJ1-1	many	TRBD1	CASSTADRGTEAFF	TGTGCCAGTAGTACGGCAGACAGGGGCACTGAAGCTTTCTTT
TRBV6-1	TRBJ1-2	NA	NA	CASSPGGVKYGYTF	TGTGCCAGCAGCCCTGGGGGGGTAAAGTACGGCTACACCTTC
TRBV29-1	TRBJ2-7	few	NA	CSVGASGPYEQYF	TGCAGCGTTGGTGCGTCAGGACCCTACGAGCAGTACTTC
TRBV19	TRBJ1-5	many	TRBD1	CASSIDRGDQPQHF	TGTGCCAGTAGTATAGACAGGGGGGACCAGCCCCAGCATTTT
TRBV29-1	TRBJ1-2	many	NA	CSVEAGVANYGYTF	TGCAGCGTTGAAGCGGGGGTGGCTAACTATGGCTACACCTTC
TRBV4-1	TRBJ2-7	NA	NA	CASSQPSVGRGSSYEQYF	TGCGCCAGCAGCCAACCTTCCGTGGGGCGGGGTAGCTCCTACGAGCAGTACTTC
TRBV14	TRBJ2-3	many	TRBD2	CASSRTSAFTDTQYF	TGTGCCAGCAGCCGTACTAGCGCCTTCACAGATACGCAGTATTTT
TRBV20-1	TRBJ1-2	many	TRBD1	CSARDYRGYGYTF	TGCAGTGCTAGAGATTACAGGGGGTATGGCTACACCTTC
TRBV3-1	TRBJ2-3	many	NA	CASSQEKGRPRTDTQYF	TGTGCCAGCAGCCAAGAAAAAGGCCGCCCGAGAACAGATACGCAGTATTTT